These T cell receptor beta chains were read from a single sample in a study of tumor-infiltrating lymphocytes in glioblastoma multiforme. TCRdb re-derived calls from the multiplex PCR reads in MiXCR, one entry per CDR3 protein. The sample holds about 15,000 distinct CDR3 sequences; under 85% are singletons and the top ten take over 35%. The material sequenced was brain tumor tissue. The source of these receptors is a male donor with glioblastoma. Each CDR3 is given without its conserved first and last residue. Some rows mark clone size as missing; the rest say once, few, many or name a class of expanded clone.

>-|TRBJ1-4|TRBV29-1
SVELGFGEKLF
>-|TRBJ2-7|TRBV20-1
SAGGHSTSYEQY
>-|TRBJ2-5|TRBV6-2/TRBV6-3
ASSYSNLAGSRETQY
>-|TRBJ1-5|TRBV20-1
SASASGSLNQPQH
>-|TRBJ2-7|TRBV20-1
SAEGGTYEQY
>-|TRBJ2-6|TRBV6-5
ASSYRSGANVLT
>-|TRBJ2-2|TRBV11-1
ASSLESGANTGELF
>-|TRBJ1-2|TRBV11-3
ASSLIRHNSWVYGYT
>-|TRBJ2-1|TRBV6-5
ASSFGRAGGSYSEQF
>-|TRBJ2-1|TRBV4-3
ASSQEREYSNEQF
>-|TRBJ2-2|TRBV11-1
ASSPGQGYTGELF
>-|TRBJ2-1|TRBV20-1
SARDEQGIGEQF
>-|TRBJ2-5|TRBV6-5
ASSPGTSGRQTQY
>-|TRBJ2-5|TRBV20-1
SARDLIRQETQY
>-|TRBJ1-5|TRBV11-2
ASSLVEDQPQH
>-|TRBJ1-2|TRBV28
ASSLSIGIYVYT
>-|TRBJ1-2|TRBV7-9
ASSSPGQENYGYT
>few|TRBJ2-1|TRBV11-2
ASSLFRTPGTPNEQF
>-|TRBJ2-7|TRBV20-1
SVRASGLGPGQY
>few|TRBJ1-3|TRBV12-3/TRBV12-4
ASRITGTGNTIY
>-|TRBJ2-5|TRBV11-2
ASSFEQGEETQY
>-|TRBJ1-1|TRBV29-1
SLGGKGTEAF
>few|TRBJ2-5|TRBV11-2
ASRTVQETQY
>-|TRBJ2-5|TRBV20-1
SARDWRVPFQETQY
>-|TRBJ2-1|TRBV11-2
ANSLVRGSAYNERF
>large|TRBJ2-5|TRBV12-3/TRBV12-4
ASSGAAGQTQY
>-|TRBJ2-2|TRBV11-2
ASCSRVPGQNTGELF
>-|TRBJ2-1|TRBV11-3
ASSGGSSGISSGPYNEQL
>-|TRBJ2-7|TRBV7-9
AIIPTSGRGREQY
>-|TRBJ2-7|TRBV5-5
ASSFSGGLSYEQY
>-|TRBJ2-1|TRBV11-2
ASSLDERAAIDNEQF
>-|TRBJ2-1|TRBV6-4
ASSDSRDPYNEQF
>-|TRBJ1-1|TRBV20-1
SASRDSTLLSRTEAL
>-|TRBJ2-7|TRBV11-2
ASSLDGRDVEQY
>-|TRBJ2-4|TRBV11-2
ASSLERAAKNIQY
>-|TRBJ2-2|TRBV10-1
AYRAGTTWELF
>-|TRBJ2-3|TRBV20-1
SASRPALAGGPCSTDTQY
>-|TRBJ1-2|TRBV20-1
SAGSTGGQDFGHT
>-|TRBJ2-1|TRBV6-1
ASNVEVVAYNEQF
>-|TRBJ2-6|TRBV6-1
ASSEGSQGAFSGANVLT
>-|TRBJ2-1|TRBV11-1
TSSLGGRGLDEQF
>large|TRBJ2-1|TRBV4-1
ASSQEEKPFNEQF
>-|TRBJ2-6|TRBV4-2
ASTGDPYSGANVLT
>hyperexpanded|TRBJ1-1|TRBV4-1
ASSQEISTEAF
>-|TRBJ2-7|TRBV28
VSNLPGTGDYEQY
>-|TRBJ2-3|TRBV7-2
ASSLVPSRTDTQY
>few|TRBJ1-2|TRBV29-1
SVDPYGYT
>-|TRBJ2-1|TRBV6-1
ASSEAIGLADNEQF